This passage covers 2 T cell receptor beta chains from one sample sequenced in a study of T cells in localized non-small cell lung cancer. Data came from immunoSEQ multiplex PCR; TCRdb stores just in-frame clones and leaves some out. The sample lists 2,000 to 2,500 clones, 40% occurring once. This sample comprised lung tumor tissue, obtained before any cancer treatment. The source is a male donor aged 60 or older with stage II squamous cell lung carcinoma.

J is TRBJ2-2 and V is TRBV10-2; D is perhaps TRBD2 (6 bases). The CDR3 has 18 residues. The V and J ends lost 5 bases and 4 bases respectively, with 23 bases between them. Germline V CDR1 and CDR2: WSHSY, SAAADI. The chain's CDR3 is CASSSDPDLVGGTGELFF. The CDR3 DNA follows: TGCGCCAGCAGTTCTGATCCGGACTTAGTGGGGGGCACCGGGGAGCTGTTTTTT.

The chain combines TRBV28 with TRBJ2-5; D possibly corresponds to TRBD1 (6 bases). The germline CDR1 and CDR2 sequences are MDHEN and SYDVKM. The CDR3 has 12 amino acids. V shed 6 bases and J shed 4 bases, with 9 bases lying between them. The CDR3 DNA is TGTGCCAGCAGGTCACAGGGAGAGACCCAGTACTTC. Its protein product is CASRSQGETQYF.